The TCR beta chain under discussion was sequenced for a study of shared T cell receptors in the human thymus. V dropped 6 bases and J dropped 5 bases, with 16 bases sitting between them. This CDR3 has 14 amino acids. Germline CDR1 and CDR2: MNHNY and SVGAGI (reference sequence). The assay was immunoSEQ multiplex PCR, and TCRdb's table has in-frame clones only and misses some. The data show around 730,000 clones, with approximately 85% seen just once and under 0.012% held by the top ten. This same sample was also taken into another study, of human thymus T cells. That investigation notes: Thymic tissue was derived from resections collected during corrective heart surgery.

This sequence joins TRBV6-6 and TRBJ1-1; D call uncertain. This receptor was taken from a girl under three years old with a congenital heart defect. Sequenced: thymocytes. This CDR3 is CASSSSPPGTEAFF. CDR3 in DNA: TGTGCCAGCAGCTCTTCACCGCCCGGGACTGAAGCTTTCTTT.